The 15 T cell receptor beta chains below were found in one sample sequenced in a study of blood T cell repertoires in COVID-19. TCRdb's table, derived via immunoSEQ multiplex PCR, lists solely in-frame clones and lacks some. The data show 30,000 or so clones, with 80% to 90% seen just once and approximately 24% held by the top ten. Sequenced input: peripheral blood. These receptors came from a human donor in a cohort sampled during active COVID-19.

Here the CDR3 reads CASTPSTGDEQYF. CDR3 DNA sequence: TGTGCCAGCACCCCATCTACAGGGGACGAGCAGTACTTC. The chain recombines TRBV6-5 with TRBJ2-7, with 7 bases aligning to TRBD1. V trimming: 7 bases; J trimming: 5 bases; junction bases outside the gene matches: 8. The CDR3 runs to 13 residues. Germline V gene data show CDR1 as MNHEY and CDR2 as SVGAGI.

This clone was seen a few times. V is TRBV9 and J is TRBJ1-5; D gene unclear. The CDR3 has 13 residues. Trimming took off 0 bases at V and 5 bases at J, with 6 bases between the two ends. The V gene's germline CDR1 is SGDLS and CDR2 YYNGEE. As DNA, the CDR3 is TGTGCCAGCAGCGTAGAGGAGGATCAGCCCCAGCATTTT. Encoded protein: CASSVEEDQPQHF.

This clone turned up a few times. V and J are TRBV7-9 and TRBJ1-2; 9 bases match TRBD1. The V gene end was trimmed by 1 base and the J gene end by 6 bases; junction bases not matched to a gene: 9. The germline gives CDR1 SEHNR, CDR2 FQNEAQ (reference sequence). This CDR3 has 16 residues. Here the CDR3 reads CASSLGVGGQGHGYTF. CDR3 DNA sequence: TGTGCCAGCAGCTTAGGGGTCGGAGGACAGGGGCATGGCTACACCTTC. Full variable domain (remainder filled in from reference TRBV7-9 and TRBJ1-2): DTGVSQNPRHKITKRGQNVTFRCDPISEHNRLYWYRQTLGQGPEFLTYFQNEAQLEKSRLLSDRFSAERPKGSFSTLEIQRTEQGDSAMYLCASSLGVGGQGHGYTFGSGTRLTVV.

The chain employs TRBV10-3 and TRBJ2-7; D is undetermined. CDR1 is ENHRY and CDR2 is SYGVKD in the germline V gene. The ends were cut back, 1 base at V and 4 bases at J, with 5 bases in the middle. CDR3 size: 12 residues. CDR3 sequence reads: CAISEFSYEQYF. In nucleotides, the CDR3 is TGTGCCATCAGTGAGTTCTCTTACGAGCAGTACTTC.

This clone was observed a few times. This chain links TRBV6-5 with TRBJ1-3; 9 positions match TRBD1. V lost 6 bases to trimming and J lost 3 bases; unmatched junction nucleotides: 6. There are 15 residues in the CDR3. Germline loops: CDR1 MNHEY, CDR2 SVGAGI. The CDR3: CASRGGQGIGNTIYF. Written as DNA, the CDR3 is TGTGCCAGCAGGGGGGGACAGGGAATTGGAAACACCATATATTTT.

The chain carries TRBV7-9 and TRBJ1-1, with D perhaps matching TRBD1 (5 bases). The CDR3 spans 16 residues. V lost 0 bases and J 2 bases, leaving 13 bases between the germline ends. CDR1 SEHNR and CDR2 FQNEAQ come from the germline V gene (reference sequence). Here the CDR3 reads CASSLALDTYNTEAFF. The CDR3 region has the DNA TGTGCCAGCAGCTTAGCGCTGGACACCTATAACACTGAAGCTTTCTTT. Combining the CDR3 with reference TRBV7-9 and TRBJ1-1 gives the whole variable domain DTGVSQNPRHKITKRGQNVTFRCDPISEHNRLYWYRQTLGQGPEFLTYFQNEAQLEKSRLLSDRFSAERPKGSFSTLEIQRTEQGDSAMYLCASSLALDTYNTEAFFGQGTRLTVV.

The chain joins TRBV25-1 to TRBJ1-4; 9 positions match TRBD1. CDR3 size: 16 residues. Germline V gene lookup returns CDR1 MGHDK and CDR2 SYGVNS. V dropped 10 bases and J dropped 4; count of bases not matched to a gene: 13. CDR3 DNA sequence: TGTGCCACGCGCGATGGGACAGGGTTCGGTAATGAAAAACTGTTTTTT. Its protein is CATRDGTGFGNEKLFF.

This clone was detected once. The gene calls are TRBV6-5 and TRBJ1-2; D is ambiguous. Germline V gives CDR1 MNHEY, CDR2 SVGAGI. The CDR3 is made up of 13 amino acids. Trimming removed 3 bases from V and 0 bases from J, with 5 bases in between. This chain's CDR3 is CASSYSPNYGYTF. CDR3 bases: TGTGCCAGCAGTTATAGTCCTAACTATGGCTACACCTTC.

The genes are TRBV21-1 and TRBJ1-5. TRBV21-1 corresponds to a pseudogene. The CDR3 consists of 15 residues. CDR3: CASSPGRDSGGPQHF. The CDR3 bases are TGTGCCAGCAGCCCGGGACGGGACTCTGGTGGGCCCCAGCATTTT.

V usage is TRBV3-1 (or the pseudogene TRBV3-2) and J usage is TRBJ1-1; 10 bases map to TRBD1. Trimming took 3 bases from V and 1 from J; bases not matched to a gene: 2. Germline V gene data show CDR1 as LGHDT and CDR2 as YNNKEL (reference sequence). This CDR3 has 15 amino acids. CDR3 bases: TGTGCCAGCAGCCATAGGACAGGGGGGAACACTGAAGCTTTCTTT. Encoded protein: CASSHRTGGNTEAFF.

The chain uses TRBV4-2 and TRBJ2-5; a weak D match, TRBD2 (5 bases). Per the germline V gene, CDR1 is LGHNA and CDR2 is YNFKEQ. V lost 0 bases, J lost 3 bases, and 14 bases lay in between. The CDR3 has 16 residues. This CDR3 reads CASSQDPGVAEETQYF. CDR3 nucleotide sequence: TGTGCCAGCAGCCAAGATCCCGGGGTGGCGGAAGAGACCCAGTACTTC.

The chain carries TRBV19 and TRBJ1-2; no reliable D call. CDR1 LNHDA and CDR2 SQIVND come from the germline V gene (reference sequence). This CDR3 contains 14 residues. V lost 6 bases and J lost 6, with 17 bases in between. CDR3: CASSPGVDGDGYTF. DNA of the CDR3: TGTGCCAGTAGCCCGGGAGTTGATGGGGATGGCTACACCTTC.

In its sample, this clone was seen a few times. The J gene is TRBJ1-5, the V gene TRBV19; 11 nucleotides agree with TRBD1. CDR1 and CDR2 (germline): LNHDA, SQIVND (reference sequence). The ends lost 5 bases at V and 4 bases at J; junction bases unmatched: 7. The CDR3 is made up of 16 amino acids. The CDR3 coding sequence is TGTGCCAGTAGTTCCGGGACAGGGGGTAGGAATCAGCCCCAGCATTTT. It encodes CASSSGTGGRNQPQHF.

The V and J genes are TRBV6-5 and TRBJ2-7; tentatively, D is TRBD1 (6 bases). Between the trimmed V and J ends, which lost 5 bases and 7 bases, there was a span of 18 bases. Germline-derived CDR1 and CDR2 are MNHEY and SVGAGI. This CDR3 is 14 amino acids long. The CDR3 loop is CASSITGLRGEQYF. In DNA form, the CDR3 reads TGTGCCAGCAGTATTACAGGGTTGAGAGGGGAGCAGTACTTC.

The rearrangement uses TRBV9 and TRBJ2-3; no definite D call. V lost 2 bases and J 10 bases, leaving 11 bases between the germline ends. Germline V CDR1 and CDR2: SGDLS, YYNGEE. This CDR3 contains 12 residues. The CDR3 spells CASSVRFVPQYF. CDR3 nucleotides: TGTGCCAGCAGCGTTCGGTTTGTTCCGCAGTATTTT.